Below are 32 T cell receptor beta chains sequenced from a single sample in a study of graft-versus-host responses after intestinal transplantation. These receptors have no known antigen. The table came from immunoSEQ multiplex PCR; TCRdb's copy has only in-frame clones and leaves some out. The sample holds about 92,000 clones, over 80% seen once. The input for sequencing was unstimulated CD8+ T cells sorted from spleen or lymph node cells, taken before intestinal transplant. These receptors all come from a human donor who received an intestinal transplant.

V is TRBV27 and J is TRBJ2-2, with D possibly TRBD2 on 7 matching bases. The germline V gene encodes CDR1 MNHEY and CDR2 SMNVEV (reference sequence). Between the trimmed V and J ends, which lost 9 bases and 3 bases, there was a span of 14 bases. The CDR3 has 14 residues. The CDR3 sequence is CASGPGGDTGELFF. The CDR3 bases are TGTGCCAGTGGCCCGGGGGGCGACACCGGGGAGCTGTTTTTT.

J is TRBJ2-7 and V is TRBV11-2; 9 nucleotides line up with TRBD2. V dropped 3 bases and J dropped 2; count of bases not matched to a gene: 2. Per germline, CDR1 SGHAT and CDR2 FQNNGV. CDR3 size: 14 residues. CDR3 region: CASSFSSGAYEQYF. CDR3 bases: TGTGCCAGCAGCTTCTCTAGCGGGGCCTACGAGCAGTACTTC.

The chain links TRBV7-9 to TRBJ2-5; the D is unclear. This CDR3 is built from 18 residues. Germline loops: CDR1 SEHNR, CDR2 FQNEAQ (reference sequence). Trimming cost V 0 bases and J 5 bases, with 22 bases left between them. The CDR3 region has the DNA TGTGCCAGCAGCTTAGCGAGGTTCGTCGGTAGCTCTAGGGAGACCCAGTACTTC. Translated, it gives CASSLARFVGSSRETQYF.

This rearrangement joins TRBV4-1 to TRBJ1-2; TRBD1 aligns across 9 bases. Trimming took 2 bases from V and 4 from J; bases not matched to a gene: 8. Germline assignment: CDR1 MGHRA and CDR2 YSYEKL. This CDR3 region has 16 residues. In nucleotides, the CDR3 is TGCGCCAGCAGCCAAACCCGGGACAGGGAATTCTATGGCTACACCTTC. Amino acid sequence: CASSQTRDREFYGYTF.

The V call is TRBV5-4, the J call TRBJ2-7, with D possibly matching TRBD1 (5 bases). The germline gives CDR1 SGHNT, CDR2 YYREEE (reference sequence). This CDR3 has 14 residues. Trimming stripped 0 bases from V and 1 base from J, with 8 bases between. CDR3 protein: CASSLGDSSYEQYF. The CDR3 nucleotides read TGTGCCAGCAGCTTGGGAGACAGTTCCTACGAGCAGTACTTC.

The chain has TRBV28 and TRBJ2-7; the D gene is possibly TRBD2 (6 bases). The V gene's germline CDR1 is MDHEN and CDR2 SYDVKM. Trimming removed 1 base at V and 7 bases at J, with 17 bases between. This CDR3 comprises 15 residues. The CDR3 loop reads CASSLLARRELEQYF. CDR3 bases: TGTGCCAGCAGTTTATTAGCTCGACGGGAGCTAGAGCAGTACTTC.

The CDR3 bases are TGTGCCAGCAGCCATGTGTCGGCGAACACCGGGGAGCTGTTTTTT. Translated, it gives CASSHVSANTGELFF. The chain has TRBV16 and TRBJ2-2; no definite D call. CDR3 size: 15 residues. Trimming removed 3 bases from V and 0 bases from J, with 8 bases in between. CDR1 KGHSY and CDR2 FQNENV come from the germline V gene.

V usage is TRBV6-5 and J usage is TRBJ1-2; 9 bases are a match to TRBD1. Germline CDR1 reads MNHEY; CDR2 reads SVGAGI. Losses at the gene ends were 5 bases for V and 8 bases for J; bases not matched to a gene: 9. There are 14 residues in the CDR3. The CDR3 reads CASSPGGTGLGYTF. For the CDR3, the DNA is TGTGCCAGCAGTCCCGGAGGGACAGGGCTCGGCTACACCTTC.

J is TRBJ2-7 and V is TRBV9; maybe TRBD2 (6 bases). The CDR3 totals 14 residues. Germline lookup yields CDR1 SGDLS and CDR2 YYNGEE. The V and J ends lost 0 bases and 3 bases respectively, with 10 bases between them. As DNA, the CDR3 is TGTGCCAGCAGCGTAGAAATTAGCGGCTACGAGCAGTACTTC. Translating it yields CASSVEISGYEQYF.

V and J are TRBV4-1 and TRBJ2-7; D is unresolved. The CDR3 contains 13 residues. V gave up 3 bases and J gave up 2 bases, with 8 bases separating them. Looked up from germline, CDR1 is MGHRA and CDR2 is YSYEKL. This CDR3 is CASSQGSAYEQYF. DNA of the CDR3: TGCGCCAGCAGCCAGGGCTCGGCCTACGAGCAGTACTTC.

The chain recombines TRBV6-5 with TRBJ1-6; weak D call: TRBD1 (6 bases). Germline V gene data show CDR1 as MNHEY and CDR2 as SVGAGI. V was cut by 5 bases and J by 5 bases, with 13 bases left in between. The CDR3 loop spans 15 amino acids. CDR3 coding DNA: TGTGCCAGCAGTAAGGGGGAGATCCATAATTCACCCCTCCACTTT. It specifies CASSKGEIHNSPLHF.

This clone appeared a few times. V and J are TRBV5-5 and TRBJ2-7, with D maybe TRBD1 (5 bases). The CDR3 has 14 residues. The germline V gene encodes CDR1 SGHKS and CDR2 YYEKEE (reference sequence). The V end was cut by 4 bases, the J end by 3 bases, with 14 bases between. CDR3 region: CASSPRAFFYEQYF. The CDR3 coding sequence is TGTGCCAGCAGCCCCAGGGCCTTTTTCTACGAGCAGTACTTC. Full variable domain (outside the CDR3, taken from reference TRBV5-5 and TRBJ2-7): DAGVTQSPTHLIKTRGQQVTLRCSPISGHKSVSWYQQVLGQGPQFIFQYYEKEERGRGNFPDRFSARQFPNYSSELNVNALLLGDSALYLCASSPRAFFYEQYFGPGTRLTVT.

J is TRBJ1-5 and V is TRBV15; weak D call: TRBD1 (6 bases). Deletions cut 3 bases from V and 2 bases from J, with 14 bases between. The CDR3 length is 16 residues. Germline CDR1 reads LNHNV; CDR2 reads YYDKDF (reference sequence). CDR3: CATSRKQGTGNQPQHF. CDR3 nucleotide sequence: TGTGCCACCAGCAGGAAACAGGGCACGGGCAATCAGCCCCAGCATTTT.

This chain connects TRBV9 to TRBJ2-1, with 9 bases identical to TRBD2. Per the germline V gene, CDR1 is SGDLS and CDR2 is YYNGEE. This CDR3 has 16 residues. The V segment lost 3 bases and the J segment 1 base; nucleotides outside the gene matches: 5. DNA for the CDR3: TGTGCCAGCAGCGGTATAGCGGGAGCTTCCTACAATGAGCAGTTCTTC. It translates to CASSGIAGASYNEQFF.

The J gene is TRBJ2-1, the V gene TRBV29-1; 7 positions match TRBD1. J was trimmed by 4 bases and V by 3 bases; bases with no gene match: 12. Germline V gene lookup returns CDR1 SQVTM and CDR2 ANQGSEA. This CDR3 has 16 amino acids. The CDR3, as DNA: TGCAGCGTTGATTATCCAGGGGGTTCTACATACAATGAGCAGTTCTTC. This translates into CSVDYPGGSTYNEQFF.

The chain is built from TRBV5-6 and TRBJ2-1, with D tentatively TRBD1 (7 bases). V gave up 0 bases and J gave up 4 bases, with 20 bases separating them. The CDR3 spans 18 residues. The germline CDR1 and CDR2 sequences are SGHDT and YYEEEE. In DNA, the CDR3 is TGTGCCAGCAGCTTGGCTCACTATACAGGGGAGGATTACAATGAGCAGTTCTTC. Amino acid sequence: CASSLAHYTGEDYNEQFF.

This sequence joins TRBV5-1 and TRBJ2-1; no definite D call. V lost 0 bases and J 9 bases, leaving 10 bases between the germline ends. CDR1 is SGHRS and CDR2 is YFSETQ in the germline V gene. This CDR3 is built from 13 residues. Here the CDR3 reads CASSLVWVGEQFF. CDR3 nucleotides: TGCGCCAGCAGCTTGGTGTGGGTGGGTGAGCAGTTCTTC.

The chain employs TRBV4-1 and TRBJ1-2; D might be TRBD1 (6 bases). The CDR3 totals 16 residues. The germline V gene has CDR1 MGHRA and CDR2 YSYEKL. V was pared by 7 bases and J by 5 bases, with 23 bases between. Written as DNA, the CDR3 is TGCGCCAGCACCCCGGCGGGCGGCAGGGGCCGTTATGGCTACACCTTC. As protein: CASTPAGGRGRYGYTF.

The chain combines TRBV2 with TRBJ2-1; D is uncertain. The length of the CDR3 is 11 residues. Trimming shortened V by 8 bases and J by 8 bases, and 10 bases separated the two germline ends. Germline-derived CDR1 and CDR2 are SNHLY and FYNNEI. The CDR3 sequence: CASPTSHEQFF. CDR3 DNA sequence: TGTGCCAGCCCCACGTCGCATGAGCAGTTCTTC.

The genes are TRBV6-5 and TRBJ2-1; 9 nucleotides align to TRBD2. CDR3 size: 15 residues. Looked up from germline, CDR1 is MNHEY and CDR2 is SVGAGI. Trimming at V came to 8 bases and at J to 0 bases, leaving 5 bases not matched to a gene. Written as DNA, the CDR3 is TGTGCCAGCGGGTTAGCGGGAGTCTCCTACAATGAGCAGTTCTTC. Its protein is CASGLAGVSYNEQFF.

This clone was detected once. J is TRBJ2-3 and V is TRBV11-3, with D maybe TRBD2 (6 bases). The germline CDR1 and CDR2 sequences are SGHNT and YENEEA. The CDR3 sequence is 16 residues long. Trimming pared 3 bases from V and 2 bases from J, leaving 15 bases between. The CDR3, as DNA: TGTGCCAGCAGCTTGTACCATAGCGGATACACAGATACGCAGTATTTT. This codes for CASSLYHSGYTDTQYF.

The rearrangement links TRBV7-9 to TRBJ2-3, with a possible D match to TRBD1 (5 bases). This CDR3 spans 17 amino acids. Trimming removed 4 bases at V and 3 bases at J, with 20 bases between. Looked up from germline, CDR1 is SEHNR and CDR2 is FQNEAQ (reference sequence). The CDR3 sequence: CASSSPRAAIPTDTQYF. Here the CDR3 DNA reads TGTGCCAGCAGCTCCCCCAGGGCCGCCATCCCGACAGATACGCAGTATTTT.

The chain has TRBV11-2 and TRBJ2-7; tentative D call: TRBD2 (5 bases). Trimming removed 5 bases at V and 3 bases at J, with 17 bases between. The germline V gene encodes CDR1 SGHAT and CDR2 FQNNGV. The CDR3 is made up of 15 amino acids. The CDR3 DNA is TGTGCCAGCAGCCCAGAGGGCCTACCACTCTACGAGCAGTACTTC. Protein sequence: CASSPEGLPLYEQYF.

This clone was counted a single time. The genes are TRBV7-9 and TRBJ1-3; possibly TRBD1 for D (5 bases). This CDR3 comprises 12 residues. From germline, CDR1 is SEHNR and CDR2 FQNEAQ (reference sequence). Trimming took 0 bases from V and 13 from J, leaving 10 bases between them. DNA of the CDR3: TGTGCCAGCAGCTTAGCTGTCCAGGGAATATATTTT. It is translated as CASSLAVQGIYF.

Sample share makes this clone medium-sized (0.01 to 0.1%). The chain is built from TRBV6-1 and TRBJ1-2; the D is unclear. The CDR3 is 12 residues long. Germline CDR1 reads MNHNS; CDR2 reads SASEGT. V was shortened by 2 bases and J by 7 bases, with 8 bases between the two germline ends. The CDR3 sequence is CASSEFGFGYTF. The CDR3 DNA reads as TGTGCCAGCAGTGAATTCGGTTTTGGCTACACCTTC.

This chain's CDR3 is CASASSPRGYEQYF. CDR3 bases: TGTGCCAGCGCCTCTTCACCAAGGGGATACGAGCAGTACTTC. The rearrangement joins TRBV7-9 to TRBJ2-7, with D possibly matching TRBD1 (5 bases). Trimming took 8 bases from V and 4 from J, leaving 18 bases between them. The germline V gene encodes CDR1 SEHNR and CDR2 FQNEAQ (reference sequence). This CDR3 has 14 amino acids.

The chain carries TRBV29-1 and TRBJ1-1; no clear D gene. Germline lookup yields CDR1 SQVTM and CDR2 ANQGSEA. Trimming stripped 7 bases from V and 0 bases from J, with 12 bases between. This CDR3 comprises 13 residues. Here the CDR3 DNA reads TGCAGCGCCTTGGCCGCCTTGAACACTGAAGCTTTCTTT. The encoded protein is CSALAALNTEAFF. Combining the CDR3 with reference TRBV29-1 and TRBJ1-1 gives the whole variable domain SAVISQKPSRDICQRGTSLTIQCQVDSQVTMMFWYRQQPGQSLTLIATANQGSEATYESGFVIDKFPISRPNLTFSTLTVSNMSPEDSSIYLCSALAALNTEAFFGQGTRLTVV.

CDR3 coding DNA: TGTGCCAGCGGAGGGCAGGGTGGCTATGGCTACACCTTC. Protein: CASGGQGGYGYTF. The V and J genes are TRBV2 and TRBJ1-2; possible D gene TRBD1, 5 bases. The CDR3 is 13 amino acids. The ends were cut back, 8 bases at V and 4 bases at J, with 14 bases in the middle. CDR1 and CDR2 (germline): SNHLY, FYNNEI.

The chain uses TRBV27 and TRBJ2-7; 7 nucleotides match TRBD1. The CDR3 runs to 15 residues. Per germline, CDR1 MNHEY and CDR2 SMNVEV (reference sequence). The V and J ends lost 4 bases and 4 bases, in that order; junction bases with no gene match: 10. As DNA, the CDR3 is TGTGCCAGCAGTTCCCCGAGACAGGGTTATTACGAGCAGTACTTC. This gives the protein CASSSPRQGYYEQYF.

This clone is labeled medium-sized (0.01 to 0.1%). This chain joins TRBV6-1 and TRBJ1-6; 9 bases align to TRBD1. The trim removed 1 base at V and 9 bases at J, leaving 7 bases unmatched. The germline V gene has CDR1 MNHNS and CDR2 SASEGT. The CDR3 length is 16 residues. CDR3 protein: CASSEETGQGSSPLHF. CDR3 DNA sequence: TGTGCCAGCAGTGAAGAAACGGGACAGGGTAGTTCACCCCTCCACTTT.

This chain uses TRBV4-1 with TRBJ1-2; no clear D gene. The CDR3 is made up of 14 amino acids. Germline-derived CDR1 and CDR2 are MGHRA and YSYEKL. V dropped 2 bases and J dropped 3 bases, with 10 bases sitting between them. The CDR3 region is CASSQLEPDYGYTF. The CDR3 DNA sequence: TGCGCCAGCAGCCAATTAGAACCGGACTATGGCTACACCTTC.

This clone was counted between two and nine times. The V call is TRBV2, the J call TRBJ1-2; D call uncertain. The CDR3 sequence is 11 residues long. Germline-derived CDR1 and CDR2 are SNHLY and FYNNEI. With 10 bases removed from V and 3 bases from J, the gap between germline ends came to 9 bases. DNA for the CDR3: TGTGCCATGGAGGACCACTATGGCTACACCTTC. Its translation: CAMEDHYGYTF.